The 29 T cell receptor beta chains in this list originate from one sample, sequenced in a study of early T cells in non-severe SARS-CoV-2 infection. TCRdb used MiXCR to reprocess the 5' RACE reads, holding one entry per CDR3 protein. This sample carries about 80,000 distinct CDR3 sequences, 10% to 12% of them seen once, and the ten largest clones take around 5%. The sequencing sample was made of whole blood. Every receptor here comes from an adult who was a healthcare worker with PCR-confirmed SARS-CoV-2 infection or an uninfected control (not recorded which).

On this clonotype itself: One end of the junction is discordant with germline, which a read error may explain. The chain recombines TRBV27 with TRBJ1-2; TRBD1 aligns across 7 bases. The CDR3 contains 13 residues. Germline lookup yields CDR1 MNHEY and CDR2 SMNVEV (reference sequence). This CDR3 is CANSLSKGADNTF. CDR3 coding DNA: TGTGCCAACAGTTTATCGAAGGGGGCGGACAATACCTTC.

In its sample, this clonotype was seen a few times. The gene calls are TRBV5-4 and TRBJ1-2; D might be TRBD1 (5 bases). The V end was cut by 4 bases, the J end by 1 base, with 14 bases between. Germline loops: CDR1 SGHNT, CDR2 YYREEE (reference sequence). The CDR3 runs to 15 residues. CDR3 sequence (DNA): TGTGCCAGCAGCCTACCCGGGGCCCTTAACTATGGCTACACCTTC. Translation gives CASSLPGALNYGYTF.

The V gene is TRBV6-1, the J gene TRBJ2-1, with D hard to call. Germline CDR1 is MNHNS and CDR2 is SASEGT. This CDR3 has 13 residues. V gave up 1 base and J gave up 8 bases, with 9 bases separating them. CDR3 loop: CASSEGWSDEQFF. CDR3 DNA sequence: TGTGCCAGCAGTGAAGGGTGGAGTGATGAGCAGTTCTTC.

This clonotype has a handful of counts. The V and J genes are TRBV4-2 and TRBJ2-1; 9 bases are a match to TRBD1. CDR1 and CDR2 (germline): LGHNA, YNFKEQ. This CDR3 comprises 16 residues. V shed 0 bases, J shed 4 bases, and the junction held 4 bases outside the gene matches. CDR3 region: CASSQDRDRVYNEQFF. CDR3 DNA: TGTGCCAGCAGCCAAGACCGGGACAGGGTTTACAATGAGCAGTTCTTC.

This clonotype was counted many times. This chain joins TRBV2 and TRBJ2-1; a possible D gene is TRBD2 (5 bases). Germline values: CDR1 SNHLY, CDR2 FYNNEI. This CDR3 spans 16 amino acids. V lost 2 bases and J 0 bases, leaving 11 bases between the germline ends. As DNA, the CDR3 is TGTGCCAGCAGTGAATCCCCGGGGAGCTCCTACAATGAGCAGTTCTTC. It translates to CASSESPGSSYNEQFF. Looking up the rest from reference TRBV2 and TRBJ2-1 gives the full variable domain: EPEVTQTPSHQVTQMGQEVILRCVPISNHLYFYWYRQILGQKVEFLVSFYNNEISEKSEIFDDQFSVERPDGSNFTLKIRSTKLEDSAMYFCASSESPGSSYNEQFFGPGTRLTVL.

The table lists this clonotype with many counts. CDR3 bases: TGTGCCAGCCAGTTACAGGGGGTCACCTACAATGAGCAGTTCTTC. This gives the protein CASQLQGVTYNEQFF. The chain carries TRBV6-5 and TRBJ2-1; 8 positions agree with TRBD1. J was trimmed by 2 bases and V by 8 bases; bases with no gene match: 8. Germline loops: CDR1 MNHEY, CDR2 SVGAGI. This CDR3 has 15 residues.

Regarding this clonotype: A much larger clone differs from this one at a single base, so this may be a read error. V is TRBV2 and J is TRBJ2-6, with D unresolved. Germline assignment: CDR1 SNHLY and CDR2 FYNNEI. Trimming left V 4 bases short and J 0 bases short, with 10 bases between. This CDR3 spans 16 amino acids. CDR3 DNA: TGTGCCAGCAGTGTGGCCTGTAGCTCTGGGGCCAACGTCCTGACTTTC. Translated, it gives CASSVACSSGANVLTF. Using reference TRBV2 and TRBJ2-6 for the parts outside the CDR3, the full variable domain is EPEVTQTPSHQVTQMGQEVILRCVPISNHLYFYWYRQILGQKVEFLVSFYNNEISEKSEIFDDQFSVERPDGSNFTLKIRSTKLEDSAMYFCASSVACSSGANVLTFGAGSRLTVL.

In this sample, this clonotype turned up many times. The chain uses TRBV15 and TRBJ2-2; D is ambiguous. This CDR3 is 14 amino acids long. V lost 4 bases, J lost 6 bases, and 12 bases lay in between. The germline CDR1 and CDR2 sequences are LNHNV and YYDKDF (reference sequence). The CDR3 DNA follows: TGTGCCACCAGCAATCGACGAGTTGCCGGGGAGCTGTTTTTT. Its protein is CATSNRRVAGELFF.

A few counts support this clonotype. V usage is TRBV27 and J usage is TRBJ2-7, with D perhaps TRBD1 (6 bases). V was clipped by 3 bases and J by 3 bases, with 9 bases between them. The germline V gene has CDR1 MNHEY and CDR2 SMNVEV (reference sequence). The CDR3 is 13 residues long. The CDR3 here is CASSFDRSYEQYF. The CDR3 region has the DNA TGTGCCAGCAGTTTCGACAGGAGCTACGAGCAGTACTTC.

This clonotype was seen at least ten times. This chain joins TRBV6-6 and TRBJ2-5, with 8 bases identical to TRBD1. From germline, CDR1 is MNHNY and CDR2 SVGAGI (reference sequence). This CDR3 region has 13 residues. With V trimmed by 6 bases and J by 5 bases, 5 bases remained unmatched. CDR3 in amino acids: CASSLGQGETQYF. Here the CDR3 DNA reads TGTGCCAGCAGCCTCGGACAGGGCGAGACCCAGTACTTC.

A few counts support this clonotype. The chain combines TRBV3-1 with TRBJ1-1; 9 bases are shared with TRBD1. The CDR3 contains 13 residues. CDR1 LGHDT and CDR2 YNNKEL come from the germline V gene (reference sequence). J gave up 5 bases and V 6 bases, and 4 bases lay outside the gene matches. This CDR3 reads CASSRDRVTEAFF. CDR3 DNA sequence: TGTGCCAGCAGTCGGGACAGGGTAACTGAAGCTTTCTTT. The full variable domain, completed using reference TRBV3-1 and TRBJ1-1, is DTAVSQTPKYLVTQMGNDKSIKCEQNLGHDTMYWYKQDSKKFLKIMFSYNNKELIINETVPNRFSPKSPDKAHLNLHINSLELGDSAVYFCASSRDRVTEAFFGQGTRLTVV.

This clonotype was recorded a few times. CDR3 bases: TGCGCCAGCAGTTTCAACTCAGAAGGGGGCTACACCTTC. It codes for CASSFNSEGGYTF. This sequence joins TRBV5-1 and TRBJ1-2; D gene unclear. The germline V gene has CDR1 SGHRS and CDR2 YFSETQ. This CDR3 has 13 residues. V lost 5 bases and J 8 bases, leaving 16 bases between the germline ends.

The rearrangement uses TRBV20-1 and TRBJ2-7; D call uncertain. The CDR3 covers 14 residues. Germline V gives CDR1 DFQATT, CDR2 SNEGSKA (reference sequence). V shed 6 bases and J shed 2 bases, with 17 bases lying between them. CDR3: CSAQPETPPYEQYF. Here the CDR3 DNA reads TGCAGTGCCCAGCCAGAGACACCGCCCTACGAGCAGTACTTC.

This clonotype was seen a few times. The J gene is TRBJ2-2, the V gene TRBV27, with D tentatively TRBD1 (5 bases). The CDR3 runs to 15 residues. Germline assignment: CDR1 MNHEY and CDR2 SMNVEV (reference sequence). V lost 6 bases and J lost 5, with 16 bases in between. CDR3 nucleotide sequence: TGTGCCAGCAGCCCTATGGTAGGGGTAACCGGGGAGCTGTTTTTT. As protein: CASSPMVGVTGELFF.

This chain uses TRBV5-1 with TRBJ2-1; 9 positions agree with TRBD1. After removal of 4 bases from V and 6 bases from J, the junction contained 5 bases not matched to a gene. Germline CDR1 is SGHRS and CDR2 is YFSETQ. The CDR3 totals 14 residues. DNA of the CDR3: TGCGCCAGCAGCCTGACAGGGGGTCCCAATGAGCAGTTCTTC. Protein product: CASSLTGGPNEQFF.

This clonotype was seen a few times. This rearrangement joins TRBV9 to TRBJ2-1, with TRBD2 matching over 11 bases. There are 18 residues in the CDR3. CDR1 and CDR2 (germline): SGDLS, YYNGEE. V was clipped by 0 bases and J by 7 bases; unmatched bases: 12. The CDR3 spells CASSVATGTSGSLNEQFF. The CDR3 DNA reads TGTGCCAGCAGCGTAGCTACTGGGACTAGCGGATCTTTAAATGAGCAGTTCTTC.

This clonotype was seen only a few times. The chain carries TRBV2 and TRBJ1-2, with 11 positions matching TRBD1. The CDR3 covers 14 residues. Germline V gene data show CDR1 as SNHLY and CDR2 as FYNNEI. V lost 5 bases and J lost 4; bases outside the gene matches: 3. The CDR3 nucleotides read TGTGCCAGCAGTTGGGACAGGGGGAGCTATGGCTACACCTTC. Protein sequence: CASSWDRGSYGYTF.

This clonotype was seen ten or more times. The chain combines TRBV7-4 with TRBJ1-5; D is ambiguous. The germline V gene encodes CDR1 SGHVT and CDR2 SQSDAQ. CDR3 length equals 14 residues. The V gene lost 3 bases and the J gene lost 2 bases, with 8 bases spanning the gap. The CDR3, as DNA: TGTGCCAGCAGCTTTGGTAGGGGCAATCAGCCCCAGCATTTT. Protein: CASSFGRGNQPQHF.

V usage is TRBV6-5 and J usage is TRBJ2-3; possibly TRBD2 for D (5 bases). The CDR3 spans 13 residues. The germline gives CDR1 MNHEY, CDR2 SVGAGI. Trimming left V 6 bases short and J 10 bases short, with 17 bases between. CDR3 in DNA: TGTGCCAGCAGAGGTAGCGACGACCCTGCGCAGTATTTT. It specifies CASRGSDDPAQYF.

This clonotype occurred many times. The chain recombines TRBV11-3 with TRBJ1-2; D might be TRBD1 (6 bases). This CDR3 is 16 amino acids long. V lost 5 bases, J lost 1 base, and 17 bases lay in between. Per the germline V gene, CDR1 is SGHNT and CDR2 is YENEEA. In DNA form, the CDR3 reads TGTGCCAGCAGCCACCCGTTGGGGGCGCATAACTATGGCTACACCTTC. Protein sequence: CASSHPLGAHNYGYTF. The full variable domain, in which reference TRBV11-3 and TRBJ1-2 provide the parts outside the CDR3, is EAGVVQSPRYKIIEKKQPVAFWCNPISGHNTLYWYLQNLGQGPELLIRYENEEAVDDSQLPKDRFSAERLKGVDSTLKIQPAELGDSAVYLCASSHPLGAHNYGYTFGSGTRLTVV.

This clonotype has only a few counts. Here the CDR3 reads CASSQMGRQRDTGELFF. The DNA of the CDR3 is TGTGCCAGCAGCCAGATGGGGAGACAGAGGGACACCGGGGAGCTGTTTTTT. The gene calls are TRBV3-1 and TRBJ2-2; D is perhaps TRBD1 or TRBD2 (5 bases each). CDR1 is LGHDT and CDR2 is YNNKEL in the germline V gene (reference sequence). The CDR3 length is 17 residues. The ends were cut back, 3 bases at V and 3 bases at J, with 17 bases in the middle.

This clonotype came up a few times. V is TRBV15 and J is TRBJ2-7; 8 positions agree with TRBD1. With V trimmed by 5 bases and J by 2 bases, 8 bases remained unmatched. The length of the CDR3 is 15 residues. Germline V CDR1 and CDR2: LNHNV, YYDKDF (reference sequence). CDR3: CATSRGQGAAYEQYF. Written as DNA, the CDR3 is TGTGCCACCAGCCGAGGCCAGGGGGCTGCCTACGAGCAGTACTTC.

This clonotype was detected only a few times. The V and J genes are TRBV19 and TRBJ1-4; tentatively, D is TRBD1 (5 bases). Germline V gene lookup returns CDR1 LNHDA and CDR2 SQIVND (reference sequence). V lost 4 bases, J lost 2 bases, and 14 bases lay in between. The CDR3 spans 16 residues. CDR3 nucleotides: TGTGCCAGTAGTACCGCCGGGGCGGCGACTAATGAAAAACTGTTTTTT. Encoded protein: CASSTAGAATNEKLFF.

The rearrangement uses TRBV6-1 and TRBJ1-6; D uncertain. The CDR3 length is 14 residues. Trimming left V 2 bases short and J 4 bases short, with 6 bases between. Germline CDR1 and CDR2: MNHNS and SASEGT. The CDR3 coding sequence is TGTGCCAGCAGTGAAAGAGGGTATAATTCACCCCTCCACTTT. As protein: CASSERGYNSPLHF.

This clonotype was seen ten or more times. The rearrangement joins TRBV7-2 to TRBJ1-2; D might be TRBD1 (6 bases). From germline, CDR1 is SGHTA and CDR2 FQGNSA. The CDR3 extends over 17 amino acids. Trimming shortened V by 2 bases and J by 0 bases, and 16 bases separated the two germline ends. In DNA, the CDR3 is TGTGCCAGCAGCTTACCAGCGGGGGCCCTGGCTAACTATGGCTACACCTTC. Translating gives CASSLPAGALANYGYTF.

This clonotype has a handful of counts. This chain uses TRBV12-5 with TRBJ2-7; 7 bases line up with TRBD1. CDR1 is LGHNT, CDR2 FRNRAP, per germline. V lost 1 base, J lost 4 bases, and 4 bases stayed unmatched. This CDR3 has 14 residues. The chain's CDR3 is CASGLAGTDYEQYF. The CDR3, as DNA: TGTGCTAGTGGTTTGGCGGGGACAGATTACGAGCAGTACTTC.

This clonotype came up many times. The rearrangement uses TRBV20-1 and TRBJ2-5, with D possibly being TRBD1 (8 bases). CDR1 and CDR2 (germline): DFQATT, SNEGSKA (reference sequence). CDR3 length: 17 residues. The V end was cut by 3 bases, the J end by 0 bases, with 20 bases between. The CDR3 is CSASPYRGGLYQETQYF. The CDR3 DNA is TGCAGTGCTAGCCCGTACAGGGGGGGGTTGTACCAAGAGACCCAGTACTTC.

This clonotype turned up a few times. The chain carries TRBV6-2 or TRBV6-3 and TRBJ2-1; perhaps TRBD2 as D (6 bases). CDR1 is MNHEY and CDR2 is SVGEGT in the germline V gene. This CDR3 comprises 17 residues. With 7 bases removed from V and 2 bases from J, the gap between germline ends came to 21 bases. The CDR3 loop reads CASTPGLRVLTYNEQFF. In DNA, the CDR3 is TGTGCCAGCACCCCGGGACTCCGGGTGCTAACCTACAATGAGCAGTTCTTC.

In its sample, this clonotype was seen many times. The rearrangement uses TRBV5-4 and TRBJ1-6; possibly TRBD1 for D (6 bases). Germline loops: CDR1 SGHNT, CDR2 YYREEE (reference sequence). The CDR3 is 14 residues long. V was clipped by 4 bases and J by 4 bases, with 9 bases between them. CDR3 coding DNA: TGTGCCAGCAGCCCGACAGGATATAATTCACCCCTCCACTTT. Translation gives CASSPTGYNSPLHF.